This T cell receptor (beta chain) is drawn from a study of Graves' ophthalmopathy and Graves' hyperthyroidism. Study summary: Upon initial diagnosis and before any treatment, peripheral blood was collected.

Disease in donors with ophthalmopathy had moderate-to-severe activity, CAS ≥3, NOSPECS ≥4 and under 3 months' duration. Diagnosis was based on clinical symptoms, serum thyroxine, TRAb, thyroid ultrasound and orbital computed tomography. A few counts support this clonotype. Its specificity is unknown. Findings of the study overall: Cross-validated, the 13-signature model showed 87.88%/81.08% sensitivity/specificity, and 80%/75% in the test set.

The germline CDR1 and CDR2 sequences are SGHTA and FQGNSA. The V end was cut by 4 bases, the J end by 6 bases, with 10 bases between. The CDR3 covers 12 residues. Researchers took RNA transcripts and amplified TCR beta CDR3 regions from them. Amplification began with first-round RT-PCR using HTBI primers, then second-round multiplex PCR was performed. A single record per CDR3 protein comes from TCRdb applying MiXCR to the multiplex PCR reads. The sample lists around 670,000 distinct CDR3 sequences; roughly 41% were seen once. The sample was peripheral blood. This clonotype originated in an adult man with Graves' ophthalmopathy. The chain joins TRBV7-2 to TRBJ2-7; no clear D. CDR3 coding DNA: TGTGCCAGCAGCTATCCGTTCGGCGAGCAGTACTTC. Protein product: CASSYPFGEQYF.